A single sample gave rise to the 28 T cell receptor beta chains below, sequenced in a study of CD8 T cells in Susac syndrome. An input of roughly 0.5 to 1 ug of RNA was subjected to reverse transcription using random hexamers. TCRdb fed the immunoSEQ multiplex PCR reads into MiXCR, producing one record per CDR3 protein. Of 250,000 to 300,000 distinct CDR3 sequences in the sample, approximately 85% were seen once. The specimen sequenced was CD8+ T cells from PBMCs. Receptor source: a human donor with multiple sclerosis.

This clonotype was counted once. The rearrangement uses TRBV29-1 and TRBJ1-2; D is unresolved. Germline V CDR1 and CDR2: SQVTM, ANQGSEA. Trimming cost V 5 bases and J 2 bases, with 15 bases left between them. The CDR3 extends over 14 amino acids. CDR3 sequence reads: CSVWSSSGNYGYTF. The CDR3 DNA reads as TGCAGCGTTTGGAGTTCGTCGGGCAACTATGGCTACACCTTC.

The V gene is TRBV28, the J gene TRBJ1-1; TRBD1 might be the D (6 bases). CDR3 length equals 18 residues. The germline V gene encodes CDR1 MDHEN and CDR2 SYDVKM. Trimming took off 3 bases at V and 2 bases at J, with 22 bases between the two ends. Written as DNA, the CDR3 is TGTGCCAGCAGTTTTTCTATCGCCTCAGGACAGCTCAACACTGAAGCTTTCTTT. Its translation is CASSFSIASGQLNTEAFF.

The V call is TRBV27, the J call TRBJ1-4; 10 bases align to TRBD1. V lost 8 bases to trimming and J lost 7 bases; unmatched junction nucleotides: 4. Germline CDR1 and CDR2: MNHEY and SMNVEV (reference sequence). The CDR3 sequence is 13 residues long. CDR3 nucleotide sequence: TGTGCCAGCCTGGGACAGGGGTCTGAAAAACTGTTTTTT. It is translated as CASLGQGSEKLFF.

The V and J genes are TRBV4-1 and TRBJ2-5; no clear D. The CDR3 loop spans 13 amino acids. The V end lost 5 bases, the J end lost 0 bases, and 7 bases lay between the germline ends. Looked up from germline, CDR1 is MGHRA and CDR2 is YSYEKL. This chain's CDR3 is CASSARNQETQYF. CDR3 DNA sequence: TGCGCCAGCAGCGCACGCAACCAAGAGACCCAGTACTTC.

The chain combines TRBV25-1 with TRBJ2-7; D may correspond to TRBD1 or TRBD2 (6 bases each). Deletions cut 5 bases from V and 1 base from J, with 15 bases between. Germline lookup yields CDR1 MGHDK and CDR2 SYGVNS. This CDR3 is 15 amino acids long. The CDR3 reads CASSPGAGSSYEQYF. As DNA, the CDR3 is TGTGCCAGCAGTCCAGGGGCGGGGAGTTCCTACGAGCAGTACTTC.

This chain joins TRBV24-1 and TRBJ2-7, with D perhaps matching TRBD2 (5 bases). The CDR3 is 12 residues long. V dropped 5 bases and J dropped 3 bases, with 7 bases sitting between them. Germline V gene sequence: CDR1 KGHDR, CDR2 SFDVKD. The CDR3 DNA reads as TGTGCCACCAGTGGGGCGGGCTACGAGCAGTACTTC. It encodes CATSGAGYEQYF.

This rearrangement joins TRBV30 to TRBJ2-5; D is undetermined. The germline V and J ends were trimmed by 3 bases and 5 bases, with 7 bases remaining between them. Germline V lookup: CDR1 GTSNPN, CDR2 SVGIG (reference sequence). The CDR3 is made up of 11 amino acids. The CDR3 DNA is TGTGCCTGGAGGGCAGCGGAGACCCAGTACTTC. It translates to CAWRAAETQYF.

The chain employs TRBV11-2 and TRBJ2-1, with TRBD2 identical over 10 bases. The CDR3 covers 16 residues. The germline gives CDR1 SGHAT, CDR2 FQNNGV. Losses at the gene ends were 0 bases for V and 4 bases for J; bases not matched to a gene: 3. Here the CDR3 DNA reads TGTGCCAGCAGCTTAGATCTAGCGGGAGAATACAATGAGCAGTTCTTC. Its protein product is CASSLDLAGEYNEQFF.

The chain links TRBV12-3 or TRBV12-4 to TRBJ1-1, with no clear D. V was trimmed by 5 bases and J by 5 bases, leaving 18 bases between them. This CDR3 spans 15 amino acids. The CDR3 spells CASSTTMGWRTEAFF. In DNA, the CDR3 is TGTGCCAGCAGTACCACGATGGGATGGAGGACTGAAGCTTTCTTT.

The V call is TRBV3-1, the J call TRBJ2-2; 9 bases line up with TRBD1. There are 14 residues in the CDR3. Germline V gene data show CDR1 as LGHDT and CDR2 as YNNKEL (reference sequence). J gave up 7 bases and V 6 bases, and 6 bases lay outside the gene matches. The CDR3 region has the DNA TGTGCCAGCAGAGACAGGGGGTATGGCGGGGAGCTGTTTTTT. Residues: CASRDRGYGGELFF.

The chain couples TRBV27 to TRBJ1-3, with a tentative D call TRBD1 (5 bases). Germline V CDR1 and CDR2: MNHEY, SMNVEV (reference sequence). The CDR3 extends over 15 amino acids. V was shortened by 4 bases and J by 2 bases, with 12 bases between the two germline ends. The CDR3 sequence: CASSSGTHAGNTIYF. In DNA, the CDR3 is TGTGCCAGCAGTTCCGGGACCCACGCTGGAAACACCATATATTTT.

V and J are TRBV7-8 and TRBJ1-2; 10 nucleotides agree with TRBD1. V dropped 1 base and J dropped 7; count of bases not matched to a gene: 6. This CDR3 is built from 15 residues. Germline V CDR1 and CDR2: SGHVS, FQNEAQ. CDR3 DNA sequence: TGTGCCAGCAGCTTAGACGGACAGGGGGGCTCTGGCTACACCTTC. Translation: CASSLDGQGGSGYTF. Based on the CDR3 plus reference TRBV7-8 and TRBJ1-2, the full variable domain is GAGVSQSPRYKVAKRGQDVALRCDPISGHVSLFWYQQALGQGPEFLTYFQNEAQLDKSGLPSDRFFAERPEGSVSTLKIQRTQQEDSAVYLCASSLDGQGGSGYTFGSGTRLTVV.

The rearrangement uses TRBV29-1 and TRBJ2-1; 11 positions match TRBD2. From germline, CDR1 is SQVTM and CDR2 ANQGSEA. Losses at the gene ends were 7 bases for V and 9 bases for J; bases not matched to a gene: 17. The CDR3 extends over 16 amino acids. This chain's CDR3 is CSANQALAGGPGEQFF. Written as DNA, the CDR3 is TGCAGCGCGAACCAAGCCTTAGCGGGAGGGCCCGGTGAGCAGTTCTTC.

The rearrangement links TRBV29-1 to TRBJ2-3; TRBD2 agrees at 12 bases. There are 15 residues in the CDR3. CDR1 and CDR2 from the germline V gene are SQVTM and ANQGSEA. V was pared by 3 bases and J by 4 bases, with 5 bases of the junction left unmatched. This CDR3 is CSVDDLAGGSDTQYF. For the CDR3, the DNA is TGCAGCGTTGATGACCTAGCGGGAGGGTCAGATACGCAGTATTTT.

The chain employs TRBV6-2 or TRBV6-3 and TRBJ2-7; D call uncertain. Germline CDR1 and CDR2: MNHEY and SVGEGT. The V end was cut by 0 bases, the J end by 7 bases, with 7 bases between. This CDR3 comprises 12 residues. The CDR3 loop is CASSYSRREQYF. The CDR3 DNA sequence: TGTGCCAGCAGTTACTCCAGACGGGAGCAGTACTTC.

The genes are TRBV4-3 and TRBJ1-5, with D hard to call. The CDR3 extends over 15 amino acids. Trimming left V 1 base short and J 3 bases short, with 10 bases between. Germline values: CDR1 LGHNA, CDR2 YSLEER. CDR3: CASSQGGENNQPQHF. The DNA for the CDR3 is TGCGCCAGCAGCCAAGGAGGCGAGAACAATCAGCCCCAGCATTTT.

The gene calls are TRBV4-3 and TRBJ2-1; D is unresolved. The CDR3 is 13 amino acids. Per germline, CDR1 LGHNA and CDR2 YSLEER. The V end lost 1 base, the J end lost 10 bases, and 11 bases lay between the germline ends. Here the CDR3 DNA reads TGCGCCAGCAGCCAAGGAGGTCGACTGGAGCAGTTCTTC. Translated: CASSQGGRLEQFF.

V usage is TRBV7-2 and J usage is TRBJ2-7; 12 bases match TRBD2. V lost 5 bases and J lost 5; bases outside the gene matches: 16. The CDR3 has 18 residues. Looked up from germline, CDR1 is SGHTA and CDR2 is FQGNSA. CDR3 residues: CASSPGLAGSKPANEQYF. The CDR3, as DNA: TGTGCCAGCAGCCCAGGACTAGCGGGATCCAAGCCAGCGAACGAGCAGTACTTC.

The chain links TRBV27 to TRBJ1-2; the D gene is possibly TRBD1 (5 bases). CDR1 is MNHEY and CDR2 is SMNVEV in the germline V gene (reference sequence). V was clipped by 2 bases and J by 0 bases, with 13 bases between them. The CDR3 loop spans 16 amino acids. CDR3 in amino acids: CASSLVVWGTNYGYTF. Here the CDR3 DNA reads TGTGCCAGCAGTTTAGTTGTGTGGGGCACTAACTATGGCTACACCTTC.

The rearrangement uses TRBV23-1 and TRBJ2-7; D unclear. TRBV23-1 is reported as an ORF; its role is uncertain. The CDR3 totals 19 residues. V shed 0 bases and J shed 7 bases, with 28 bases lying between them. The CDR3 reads CASSQSLGLTMDGLTEQYF. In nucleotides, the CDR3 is TGCGCCAGCAGTCAATCGTTGGGCCTAACGATGGACGGCTTAACAGAGCAGTACTTC.

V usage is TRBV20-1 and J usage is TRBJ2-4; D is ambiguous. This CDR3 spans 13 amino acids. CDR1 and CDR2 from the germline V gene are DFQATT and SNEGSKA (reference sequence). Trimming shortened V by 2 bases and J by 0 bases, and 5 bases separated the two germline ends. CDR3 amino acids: CSARPLAKNIQYF. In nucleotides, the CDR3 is TGCAGTGCTAGACCTTTAGCCAAAAACATTCAGTACTTC.

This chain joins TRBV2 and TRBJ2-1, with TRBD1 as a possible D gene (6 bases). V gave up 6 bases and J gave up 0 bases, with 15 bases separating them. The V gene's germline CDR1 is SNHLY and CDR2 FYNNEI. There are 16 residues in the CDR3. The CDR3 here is CASRAQGIRSYNEQFF. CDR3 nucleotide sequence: TGTGCCAGCAGGGCACAGGGAATACGCTCCTACAATGAGCAGTTCTTC.

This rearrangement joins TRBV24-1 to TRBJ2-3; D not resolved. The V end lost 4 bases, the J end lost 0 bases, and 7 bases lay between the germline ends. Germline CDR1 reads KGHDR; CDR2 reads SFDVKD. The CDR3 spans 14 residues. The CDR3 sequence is CATSEAPSTDTQYF. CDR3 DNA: TGTGCCACCAGTGAAGCGCCGAGCACAGATACGCAGTATTTT.

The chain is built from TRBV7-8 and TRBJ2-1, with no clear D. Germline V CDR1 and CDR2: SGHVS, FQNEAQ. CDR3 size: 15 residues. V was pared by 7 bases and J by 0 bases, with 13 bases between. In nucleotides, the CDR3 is TGTGCCAGCACCCTCCTCACGAGCTCCTACAATGAGCAGTTCTTC. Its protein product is CASTLLTSSYNEQFF.

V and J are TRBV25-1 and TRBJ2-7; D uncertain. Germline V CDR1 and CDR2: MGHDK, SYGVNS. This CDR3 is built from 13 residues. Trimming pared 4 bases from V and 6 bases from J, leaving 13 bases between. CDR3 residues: CASSATSFSEQYF. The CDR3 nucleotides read TGTGCCAGCAGTGCGACAAGCTTCTCCGAGCAGTACTTC.

DNA for the CDR3: TGCGCCAGCAGCGCATTTGGACTAGCCTACAATGAGCAGTTCTTC. Its protein product is CASSAFGLAYNEQFF. The V call is TRBV5-1, the J call TRBJ2-1, with TRBD2 matching 7 bases. V trimming: 4 bases; J trimming: 2 bases; junction bases outside the gene matches: 6. The CDR3 has 15 amino acids. CDR1 is SGHRS and CDR2 is YFSETQ in the germline V gene.

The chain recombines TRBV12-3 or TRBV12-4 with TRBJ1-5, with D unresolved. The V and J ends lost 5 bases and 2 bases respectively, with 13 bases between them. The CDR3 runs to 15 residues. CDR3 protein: CASSPGDMGNQPQHF. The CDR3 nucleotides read TGTGCCAGCAGTCCGGGAGATATGGGCAATCAGCCCCAGCATTTT.

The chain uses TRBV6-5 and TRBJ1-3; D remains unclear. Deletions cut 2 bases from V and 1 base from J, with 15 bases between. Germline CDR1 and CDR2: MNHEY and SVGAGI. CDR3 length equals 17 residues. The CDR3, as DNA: TGTGCCAGCAGTTACCGGGTCGGCGGGTTATCTGGAAACACCATATATTTT. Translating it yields CASSYRVGGLSGNTIYF.